Below, 15 T cell receptor beta chains from the same sample are listed, as sequenced in a study of CD4+ T cells in melanoma. Profiled with immunoSEQ multiplex PCR; TCRdb holds only in-frame clones, not every one. This sample yields some 9,900 clones, of which roughly four fifths are seen a single time; 20% to 25% belongs to the top ten. Sequencing input: cells from a culture (not recorded whether cultured in vitro). Receptors were obtained from a human donor with melanoma.

The V gene is TRBV4-2, the J gene TRBJ2-3, with D maybe TRBD1 (6 bases). Trimming pared 2 bases from V and 8 bases from J, leaving 14 bases between. The length of the CDR3 is 14 residues. Germline V gene sequence: CDR1 LGHNA, CDR2 YNFKEQ. The CDR3 region is CASSQLEVGGTQYF. The DNA for the CDR3 is TGTGCCAGCAGCCAACTAGAGGTAGGGGGTACGCAGTATTTT.

The rearrangement uses TRBV7-3 and TRBJ2-2; TRBD1 agrees at 8 bases. Trimming removed 2 bases from V and 4 bases from J; junction bases left unmatched: 6. CDR1 is SGHTA and CDR2 is FQGTGA in the germline V gene. The CDR3 consists of 16 residues. The CDR3 reads CASSLGDRGATGELFF. The CDR3 region has the DNA TGTGCCAGCAGCTTAGGAGACAGGGGTGCCACCGGGGAGCTGTTTTTT.

The chain couples TRBV5-4 to TRBJ2-7; 9 bases fit TRBD2. This CDR3 is built from 18 residues. Losses at the gene ends were 0 bases for V and 2 bases for J; bases not matched to a gene: 12. Germline V gene data show CDR1 as SGHNT and CDR2 as YYREEE (reference sequence). CDR3 in DNA: TGTGCCAGCAGCTTGGCCCCACCTAGCGGGGCCACCCCCTACGAGCAGTACTTC. Translating gives CASSLAPPSGATPYEQYF.

The chain combines TRBV7-2 with TRBJ2-4; TRBD2 might be the D (5 bases). The CDR3 extends over 15 amino acids. Germline V gene data show CDR1 as SGHTA and CDR2 as FQGNSA. V was shortened by 5 bases and J by 0 bases, with 11 bases between the two germline ends. CDR3 protein: CASSPRRLAKNIQYF. The CDR3 DNA sequence: TGTGCCAGCAGCCCTCGGAGGTTAGCCAAAAACATTCAGTACTTC.

This clone was counted once. The V call is TRBV2, the J call TRBJ2-5; D ambiguous. The CDR3 contains 14 residues. Germline V lookup: CDR1 SNHLY, CDR2 FYNNEI. Trimming shortened V by 4 bases and J by 2 bases, and 11 bases separated the two germline ends. CDR3 DNA sequence: TGTGCCAGCAGTGCGTCCCACACGCAAGAGACCCAGTACTTC. The encoded protein is CASSASHTQETQYF.

This chain connects TRBV2 to TRBJ1-1; 8 nucleotides align to TRBD1. This CDR3 is 15 amino acids long. In germline, CDR1 is SNHLY, CDR2 FYNNEI. The junction had 10 bases not matched to a gene; V was cut back by 5 bases and J by 5 bases. The CDR3 loop is CASSTTDRGGTEAFF. The DNA of the CDR3 is TGTGCCAGCAGTACAACAGACAGGGGAGGAACTGAAGCTTTCTTT.

V and J are TRBV30 and TRBJ1-5; the D gene is possibly TRBD1 (6 bases). Germline V CDR1 and CDR2: GTSNPN, SVGIG (reference sequence). Trimming stripped 2 bases from V and 7 bases from J, with 12 bases between. The CDR3 is made up of 13 amino acids. CDR3 loop: CAWSPTGLQPQHF. DNA for the CDR3: TGTGCCTGGAGTCCGACAGGCCTGCAGCCCCAGCATTTT.

V gene TRBV7-9 combines with J gene TRBJ2-3; 10 bases are a match to TRBD2. Germline trimming cut 2 bases from V and 4 bases from J; bases unmatched to any gene: 3. Looked up from germline, CDR1 is SEHNR and CDR2 is FQNEAQ (reference sequence). The CDR3 spans 15 residues. For the CDR3, the DNA is TGTGCCAGCAGCTTATATCTAGCGGGGGCAGATACGCAGTATTTT. It yields the protein CASSLYLAGADTQYF.

The rearrangement links TRBV5-5 to TRBJ2-2; D is ambiguous. CDR3 length: 16 amino acids. In germline, CDR1 is SGHKS, CDR2 YYEKEE (reference sequence). Trimming removed 4 bases from V and 0 bases from J, with 13 bases in between. The DNA of the CDR3 is TGTGCCAGCAGCCCCTTCGGTGGGACGAACACCGGGGAGCTGTTTTTT. Its protein is CASSPFGGTNTGELFF.

The chain has TRBV5-5 and TRBJ1-5; 9 bases align to TRBD1. CDR1 and CDR2 from the germline V gene are SGHKS and YYEKEE (reference sequence). The CDR3 runs to 15 residues. Losses at the gene ends were 4 bases for V and 2 bases for J; bases not matched to a gene: 4. This CDR3 reads CASSGTGKGNQPQHF. CDR3 in DNA: TGTGCCAGCAGCGGGACAGGGAAGGGCAATCAGCCCCAGCATTTT. Full variable domain (remainder filled in from reference TRBV5-5 and TRBJ1-5): DAGVTQSPTHLIKTRGQQVTLRCSPISGHKSVSWYQQVLGQGPQFIFQYYEKEERGRGNFPDRFSARQFPNYSSELNVNALLLGDSALYLCASSGTGKGNQPQHFGDGTRLSIL.

The chain is built from TRBV5-1 and TRBJ2-1; D not certain. Germline V lookup: CDR1 SGHRS, CDR2 YFSETQ. Trimming took off 4 bases at V and 0 bases at J, with 11 bases between the two ends. The CDR3 consists of 15 residues. CDR3: CASSRDRSSYNEQFF. The CDR3 DNA reads TGCGCCAGCAGCAGAGATAGGAGCTCCTACAATGAGCAGTTCTTC.

J is TRBJ2-5 and V is TRBV20-1; D may be TRBD1 (7 bases). The germline CDR1 and CDR2 sequences are DFQATT and SNEGSKA (reference sequence). This CDR3 region has 13 residues. The ends were cut back, 3 bases at V and 5 bases at J, with 13 bases in the middle. CDR3 region: CSASPPGGETQYF. CDR3 coding DNA: TGCAGTGCTAGTCCTCCAGGGGGGGAGACCCAGTACTTC.

This chain uses TRBV5-1 with TRBJ2-1, with 8 bases fitting TRBD2. The length of the CDR3 is 16 residues. V lost 0 bases to trimming and J lost 4 bases; unmatched junction nucleotides: 6. Germline CDR1 is SGHRS and CDR2 is YFSETQ. The chain's CDR3 is CASSLGRGADYNEQFF. The CDR3, as DNA: TGCGCCAGCAGCTTGGGGCGGGGGGCCGATTACAATGAGCAGTTCTTC.

The gene calls are TRBV2 and TRBJ1-1; D is ambiguous. Germline V lookup: CDR1 SNHLY, CDR2 FYNNEI. This CDR3 is 11 amino acids long. V was clipped by 5 bases and J by 1 base, with 2 bases between them. The CDR3 sequence is CASSSNTEAFF. The CDR3 DNA reads as TGTGCCAGCAGTTCGAACACTGAAGCTTTCTTT.

The chain has TRBV7-2 and TRBJ1-1; no clear D gene. This CDR3 has 14 residues. The germline CDR1 and CDR2 sequences are SGHTA and FQGNSA. Trimming removed 5 bases at V and 0 bases at J, with 10 bases between. The CDR3 sequence is CASSAYTVNTEAFF. The DNA of the CDR3 is TGTGCCAGCAGCGCCTATACAGTGAACACTGAAGCTTTCTTT. The full variable domain, with the rest looked up from reference TRBV7-2 and TRBJ1-1, is GAGVSQSPSNKVTEKGKDVELRCDPISGHTALYWYRQSLGQGLEFLIYFQGNSAPDKSGLPSDRFSAERTGGSVSTLTIQRTQQEDSAVYLCASSAYTVNTEAFFGQGTRLTVV.